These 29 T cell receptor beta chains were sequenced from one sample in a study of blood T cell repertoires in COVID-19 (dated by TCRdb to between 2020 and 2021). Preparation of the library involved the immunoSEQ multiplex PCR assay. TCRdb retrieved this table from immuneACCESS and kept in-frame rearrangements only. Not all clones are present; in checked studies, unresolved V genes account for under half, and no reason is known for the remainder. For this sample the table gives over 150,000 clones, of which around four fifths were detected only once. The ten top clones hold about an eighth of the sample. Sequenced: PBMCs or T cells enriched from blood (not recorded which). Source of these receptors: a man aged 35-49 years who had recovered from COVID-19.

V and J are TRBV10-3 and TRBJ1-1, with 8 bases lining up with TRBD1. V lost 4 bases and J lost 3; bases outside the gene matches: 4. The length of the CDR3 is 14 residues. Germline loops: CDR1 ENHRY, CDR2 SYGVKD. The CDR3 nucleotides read TGTGCCATCAGTGCCGACAGGGGTGACACTGAAGCTTTCTTT. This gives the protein CAISADRGDTEAFF.

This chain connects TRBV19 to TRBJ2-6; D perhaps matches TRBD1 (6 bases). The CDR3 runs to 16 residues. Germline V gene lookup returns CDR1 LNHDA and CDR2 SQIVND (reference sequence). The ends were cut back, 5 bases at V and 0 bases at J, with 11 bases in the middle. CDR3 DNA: TGTGCCAGTAGTGGGAAGGACAGCTCTGGGGCCAACGTCCTGACTTTC. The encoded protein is CASSGKDSSGANVLTF.

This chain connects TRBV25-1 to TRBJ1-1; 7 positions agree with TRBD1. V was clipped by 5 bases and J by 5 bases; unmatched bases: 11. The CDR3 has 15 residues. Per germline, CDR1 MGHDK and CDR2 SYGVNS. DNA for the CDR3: TGTGCCAGCAGTCCCGATGCAGGGGGTCGGACTGAAGCTTTCTTT. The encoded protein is CASSPDAGGRTEAFF. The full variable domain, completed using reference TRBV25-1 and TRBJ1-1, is EADIYQTPRYLVIGTGKKITLECSQTMGHDKMYWYQQDPGMELHLIHYSYGVNSTEKGDLSSESTVSRIRTEHFPLTLESARPSHTSQYLCASSPDAGGRTEAFFGQGTRLTVV.

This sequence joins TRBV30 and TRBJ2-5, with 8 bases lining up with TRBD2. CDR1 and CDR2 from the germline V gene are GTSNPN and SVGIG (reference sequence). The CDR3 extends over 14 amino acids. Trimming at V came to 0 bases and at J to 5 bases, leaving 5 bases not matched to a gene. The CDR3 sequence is CAWSVLGGRETQYF. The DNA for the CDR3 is TGTGCCTGGAGTGTACTCGGCGGGAGGGAGACCCAGTACTTC.

The CDR3 DNA is TGTGCCAGCAGCTTGAGCAGGACTAATGAAAAACTGTTTTTT. It specifies CASSLSRTNEKLFF. The rearrangement joins TRBV11-2 to TRBJ1-4; D gene unclear. Trimming took 3 bases from V and 2 from J, leaving 7 bases between them. Germline CDR1 is SGHAT and CDR2 is FQNNGV. CDR3 length: 14 residues.

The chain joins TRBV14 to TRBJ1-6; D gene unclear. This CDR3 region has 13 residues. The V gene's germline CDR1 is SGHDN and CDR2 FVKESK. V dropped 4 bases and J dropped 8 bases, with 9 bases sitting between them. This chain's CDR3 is CASSLLRDSPLHF. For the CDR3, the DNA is TGTGCCAGCAGCCTTCTACGTGATTCACCCCTCCACTTT.

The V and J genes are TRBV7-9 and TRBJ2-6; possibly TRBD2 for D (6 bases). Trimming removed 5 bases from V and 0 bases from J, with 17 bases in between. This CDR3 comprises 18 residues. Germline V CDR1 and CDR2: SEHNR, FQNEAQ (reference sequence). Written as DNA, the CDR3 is TGTGCCAGCAGCACCCTGTTGGGGCGGGACTCTGGGGCCAACGTCCTGACTTTC. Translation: CASSTLLGRDSGANVLTF. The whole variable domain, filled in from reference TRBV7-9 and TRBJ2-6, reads DTGVSQNPRHKITKRGQNVTFRCDPISEHNRLYWYRQTLGQGPEFLTYFQNEAQLEKSRLLSDRFSAERPKGSFSTLEIQRTEQGDSAMYLCASSTLLGRDSGANVLTFGAGSRLTVL.

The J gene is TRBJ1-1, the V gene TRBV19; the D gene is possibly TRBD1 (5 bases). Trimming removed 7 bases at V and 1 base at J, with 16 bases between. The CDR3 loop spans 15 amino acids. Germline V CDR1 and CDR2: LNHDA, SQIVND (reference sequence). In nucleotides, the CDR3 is TGTGCCAGTACCCAACCAGGGCTTCGGAACACTGAAGCTTTCTTT. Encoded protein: CASTQPGLRNTEAFF. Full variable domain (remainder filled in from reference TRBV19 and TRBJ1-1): DGGITQSPKYLFRKEGQNVTLSCEQNLNHDAMYWYRQDPGQGLRLIYYSQIVNDFQKGDIAEGYSVSREKKESFPLTVTSAQKNPTAFYLCASTQPGLRNTEAFFGQGTRLTVV.

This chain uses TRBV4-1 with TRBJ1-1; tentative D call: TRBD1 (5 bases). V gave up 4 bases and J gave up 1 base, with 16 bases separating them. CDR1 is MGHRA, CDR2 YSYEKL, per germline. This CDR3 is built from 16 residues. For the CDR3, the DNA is TGCGCCAGCAGCCGAGGTTTAGGGACTGAGAACACTGAAGCTTTCTTT. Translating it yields CASSRGLGTENTEAFF.

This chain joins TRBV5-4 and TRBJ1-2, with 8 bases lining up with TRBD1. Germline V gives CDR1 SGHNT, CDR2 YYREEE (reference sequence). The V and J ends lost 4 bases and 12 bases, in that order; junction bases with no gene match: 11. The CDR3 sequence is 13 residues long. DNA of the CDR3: TGTGCCAGCAGCGCGCCGGGACAGGCCGCTCACACCTTC. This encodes CASSAPGQAAHTF.

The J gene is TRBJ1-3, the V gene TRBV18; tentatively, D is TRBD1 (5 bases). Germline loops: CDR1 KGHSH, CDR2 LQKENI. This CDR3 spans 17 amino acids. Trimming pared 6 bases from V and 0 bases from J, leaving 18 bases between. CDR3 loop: CASSYRDLTSSGNTIYF. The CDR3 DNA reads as TGTGCCAGCTCTTATCGGGACTTGACTAGCTCTGGAAACACCATATATTTT. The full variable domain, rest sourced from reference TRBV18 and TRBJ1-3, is NAGVMQNPRHLVRRRGQEARLRCSPMKGHSHVYWYRQLPEEGLKFMVYLQKENIIDESGMPKERFSAEFPKEGPSILRIQQVVRGDSAAYFCASSYRDLTSSGNTIYFGEGSWLTVV.

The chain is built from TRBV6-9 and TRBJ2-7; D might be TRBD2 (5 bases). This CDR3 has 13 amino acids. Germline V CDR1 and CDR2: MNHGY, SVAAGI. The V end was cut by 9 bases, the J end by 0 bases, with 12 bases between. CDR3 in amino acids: CARGSGSSYEQYF. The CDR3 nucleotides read TGTGCCAGGGGCTCGGGAAGCTCCTACGAGCAGTACTTC.

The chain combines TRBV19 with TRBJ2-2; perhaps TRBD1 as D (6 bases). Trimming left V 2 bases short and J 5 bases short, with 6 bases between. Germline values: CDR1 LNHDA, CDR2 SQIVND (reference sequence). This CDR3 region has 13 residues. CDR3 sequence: CASSIRGTGELFF. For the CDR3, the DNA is TGTGCCAGTAGTATAAGGGGGACCGGGGAGCTGTTTTTT.

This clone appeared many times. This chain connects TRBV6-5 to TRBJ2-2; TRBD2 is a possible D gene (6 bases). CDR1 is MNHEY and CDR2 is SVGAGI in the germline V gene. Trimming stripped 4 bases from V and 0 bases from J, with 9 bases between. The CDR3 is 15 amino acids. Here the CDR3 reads CASSSSVTNTGELFF. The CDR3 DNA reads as TGTGCCAGCAGTTCTAGCGTAACGAACACCGGGGAGCTGTTTTTT.

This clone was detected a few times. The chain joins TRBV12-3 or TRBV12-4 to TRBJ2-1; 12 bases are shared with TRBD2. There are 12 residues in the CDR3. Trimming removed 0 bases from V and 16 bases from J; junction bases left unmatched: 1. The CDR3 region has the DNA TGTGCCAGCAGTTTAGCGGGACTAGCGGGCTTCTTC. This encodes CASSLAGLAGFF.

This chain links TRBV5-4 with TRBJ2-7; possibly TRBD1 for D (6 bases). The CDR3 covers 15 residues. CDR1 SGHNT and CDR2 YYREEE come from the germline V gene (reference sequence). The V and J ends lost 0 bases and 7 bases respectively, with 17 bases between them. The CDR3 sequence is CASSLGGHISGEQYF. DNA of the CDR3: TGTGCCAGCAGCTTGGGGGGACACATTTCGGGGGAGCAGTACTTC.

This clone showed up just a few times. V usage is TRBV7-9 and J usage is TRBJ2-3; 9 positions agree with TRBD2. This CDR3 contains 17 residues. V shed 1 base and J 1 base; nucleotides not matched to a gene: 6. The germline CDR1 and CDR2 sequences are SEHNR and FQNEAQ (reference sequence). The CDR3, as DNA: TGTGCCAGCAGCTTAGGAAATAGCGGGAGTGGCACAGATACGCAGTATTTT. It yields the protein CASSLGNSGSGTDTQYF.

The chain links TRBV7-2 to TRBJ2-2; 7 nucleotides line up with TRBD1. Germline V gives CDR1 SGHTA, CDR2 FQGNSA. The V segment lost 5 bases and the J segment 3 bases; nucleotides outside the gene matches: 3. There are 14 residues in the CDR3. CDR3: CASSPGQYTGELFF. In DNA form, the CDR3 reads TGTGCCAGCAGCCCGGGACAGTACACCGGGGAGCTGTTTTTT.

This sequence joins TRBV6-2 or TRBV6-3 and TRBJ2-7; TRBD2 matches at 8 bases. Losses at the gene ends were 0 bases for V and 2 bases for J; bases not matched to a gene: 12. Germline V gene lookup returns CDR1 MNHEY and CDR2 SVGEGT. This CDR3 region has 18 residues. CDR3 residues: CASSYSKHTSGTPYEQYV. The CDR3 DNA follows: TGTGCCAGCAGTTACTCGAAACATACTAGCGGTACCCCCTACGAGCAGTACGTC.

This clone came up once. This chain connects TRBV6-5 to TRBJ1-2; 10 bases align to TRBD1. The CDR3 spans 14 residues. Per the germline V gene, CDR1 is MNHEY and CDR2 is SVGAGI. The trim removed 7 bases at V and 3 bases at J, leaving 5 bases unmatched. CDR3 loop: CASTETGGDYGYTF. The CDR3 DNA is TGTGCCAGCACCGAGACAGGGGGCGACTATGGCTACACCTTC.

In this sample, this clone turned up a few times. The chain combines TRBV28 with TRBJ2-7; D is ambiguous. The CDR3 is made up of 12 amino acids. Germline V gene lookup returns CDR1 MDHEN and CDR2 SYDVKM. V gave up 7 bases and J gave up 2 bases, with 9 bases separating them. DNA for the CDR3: TGTGCCAGCACAGGCGACACCTACGAGCAGTACTTC. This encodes CASTGDTYEQYF. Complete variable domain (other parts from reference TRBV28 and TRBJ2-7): DVKVTQSSRYLVKRTGEKVFLECVQDMDHENMFWYRQDPGLGLRLIYFSYDVKMKEKGDIPEGYSVSREKKERFSLILESASTNQTSMYLCASTGDTYEQYFGPGTRLTVT.

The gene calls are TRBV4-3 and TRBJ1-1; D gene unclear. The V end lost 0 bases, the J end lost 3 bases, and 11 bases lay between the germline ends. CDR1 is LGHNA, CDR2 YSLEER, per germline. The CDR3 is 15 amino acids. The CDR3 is CASSQDPYEDTEAFF. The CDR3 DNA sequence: TGCGCCAGCAGCCAAGATCCATACGAGGACACTGAAGCTTTCTTT.

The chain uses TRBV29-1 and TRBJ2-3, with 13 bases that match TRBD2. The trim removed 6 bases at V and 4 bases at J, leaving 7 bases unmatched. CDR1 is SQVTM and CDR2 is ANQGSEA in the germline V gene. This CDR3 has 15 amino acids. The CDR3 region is CSVHPGLAGSDTQYF. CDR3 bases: TGCAGCGTCCACCCGGGACTAGCGGGATCAGATACGCAGTATTTT.

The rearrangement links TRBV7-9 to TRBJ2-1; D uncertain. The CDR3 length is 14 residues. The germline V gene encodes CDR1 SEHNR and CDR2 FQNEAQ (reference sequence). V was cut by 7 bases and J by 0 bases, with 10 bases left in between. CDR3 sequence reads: CASKQASSYNEQFF. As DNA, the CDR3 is TGTGCCAGCAAGCAGGCGAGCTCCTACAATGAGCAGTTCTTC.

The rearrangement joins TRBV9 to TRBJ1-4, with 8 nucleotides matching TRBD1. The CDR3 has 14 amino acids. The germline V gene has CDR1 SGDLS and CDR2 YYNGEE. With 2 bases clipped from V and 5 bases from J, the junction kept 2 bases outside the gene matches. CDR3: CASSVTGGNEKLFF. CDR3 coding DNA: TGTGCCAGCAGCGTCACAGGGGGGAATGAAAAACTGTTTTTT.

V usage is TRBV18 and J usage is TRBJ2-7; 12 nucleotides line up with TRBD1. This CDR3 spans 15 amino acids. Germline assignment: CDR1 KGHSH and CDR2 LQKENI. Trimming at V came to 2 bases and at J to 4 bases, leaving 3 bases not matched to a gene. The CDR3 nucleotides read TGTGCCAGCTCACCAGGGACAGGGGGCGCGTACGAGCAGTACTTC. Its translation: CASSPGTGGAYEQYF.

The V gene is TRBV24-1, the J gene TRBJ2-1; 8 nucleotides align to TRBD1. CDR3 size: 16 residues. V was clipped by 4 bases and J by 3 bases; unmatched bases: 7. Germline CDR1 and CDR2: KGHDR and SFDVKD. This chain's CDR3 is CATSERGQGFYNEQFF. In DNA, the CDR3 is TGTGCCACCAGTGAGCGCGGACAGGGTTTCTACAATGAGCAGTTCTTC.

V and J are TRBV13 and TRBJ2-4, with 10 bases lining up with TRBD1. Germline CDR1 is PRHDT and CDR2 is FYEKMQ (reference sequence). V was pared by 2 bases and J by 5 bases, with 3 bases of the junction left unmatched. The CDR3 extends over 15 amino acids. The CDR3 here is CASSLRQGAQNIQYF. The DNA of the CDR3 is TGTGCCAGCAGCTTACGACAGGGGGCTCAAAACATTCAGTACTTC. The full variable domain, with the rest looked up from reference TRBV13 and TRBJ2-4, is AAGVIQSPRHLIKEKRETATLKCYPIPRHDTVYWYQQGPGQDPQFLISFYEKMQSDKGSIPDRFSAQQFSDYHSELNMSSLELGDSALYFCASSLRQGAQNIQYFGAGTRLSVL.

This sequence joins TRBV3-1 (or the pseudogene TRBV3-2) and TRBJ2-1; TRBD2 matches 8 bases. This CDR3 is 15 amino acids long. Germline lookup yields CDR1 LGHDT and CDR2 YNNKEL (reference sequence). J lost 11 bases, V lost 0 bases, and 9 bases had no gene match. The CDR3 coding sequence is TGTGCCAGCAGCCAAGAGAGAACTAGCGGTTTCAAGCAGTTCTTC. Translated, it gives CASSQERTSGFKQFF.